Listed below are T cell receptor beta chains from one sample, sequenced in a study of blood T cell repertoires in COVID-19. Some clones are missing from TCRdb's copy, which holds only in-frame ones; the method was immunoSEQ multiplex PCR. The table has 100,000 to 120,000 clones, roughly 80% seen once. Sequenced material: peripheral blood. The source of these receptors is a woman aged 80 or older with acute or convalescent COVID-19. Both conserved end residues are part of each CDR3. Each record gives: CDR3 protein, CDR3 DNA, clone size, J gene, CDR3 length, D gene, V gene. D genes are given only for firm matches. Expanded clones are given a class, and other clones once, few, many or no size at all.

CDR3: CASSLEAGRRETQYF
DNA: TGTGCCAGCAGCTTAGAGGCGGGAAGGAGGGAGACCCAGTACTTC
size: NA
J: TRBJ2-5
length: 15
D: NA
V: TRBV11-3

CDR3: CASSLRLAEQFF
DNA: TGTGCCAGCAGCCTCAGACTAGCGGAGCAGTTCTTC
size: NA
J: TRBJ2-1
length: 12
D: TRBD2
V: TRBV7-2

CDR3: CASSEMKGAAETQYF
DNA: TGTGCCAGCTCTGAAATGAAAGGGGCCGCAGAGACCCAGTACTTC
size: NA
J: TRBJ2-5
length: 15
D: NA
V: TRBV18

CDR3: CASSFTGKNTGELFF
DNA: TGTGCCAGCAGTTTCACAGGCAAGAACACCGGGGAGCTGTTTTTT
size: few
J: TRBJ2-2
length: 15
D: NA
V: TRBV28

CDR3: CARSHYAGGSPAPDTQYF
DNA: TGTGCCAGAAGCCACTATGCGGGAGGATCCCCCGCACCAGATACGCAGTATTTT
size: NA
J: TRBJ2-3
length: 18
D: TRBD2
V: TRBV5-3

CDR3: CASSQERWRTGGDEQFF
DNA: TGTGCCAGCAGCCAAGAAAGGTGGAGGACCGGGGGGGATGAGCAGTTCTTC
size: NA
J: TRBJ2-1
length: 17
D: TRBD2
V: TRBV14

CDR3: CASSRGRINTIYF
DNA: TGTGCCAGCAGTAGGGGCAGAATAAACACCATATATTTT
size: NA
J: TRBJ1-3
length: 13
D: NA
V: TRBV7-2

CDR3: CASRDRVQQPQHF
DNA: TGTGCCAGCAGAGACAGGGTTCAACAGCCCCAGCATTTT
size: NA
J: TRBJ1-5
length: 13
D: TRBD1
V: TRBV6-6

CDR3: CASSPTGADEQFF
DNA: TGTGCCAGCAGTCCTACAGGGGCGGATGAGCAGTTCTTC
size: NA
J: TRBJ2-1
length: 13
D: TRBD1
V: TRBV6-6

CDR3: CASSYAGSYNEQFF
DNA: TGTGCCAGCAGTTACGCGGGCTCCTACAATGAGCAGTTCTTC
size: once
J: TRBJ2-1
length: 14
D: NA
V: TRBV6-2/TRBV6-3

CDR3: CASSFQRVSYNEQFF
DNA: TGTGCCAGCAGTTTCCAGCGGGTTTCCTACAATGAGCAGTTCTTC
size: once
J: TRBJ2-1
length: 15
D: NA
V: TRBV27

CDR3: CATSASTGINQPQHF
DNA: TGTGCCACCAGTGCCTCGACAGGGATCAATCAGCCCCAGCATTTT
size: NA
J: TRBJ1-5
length: 15
D: TRBD1
V: TRBV24-1

CDR3: CASSATSGSTDTQYF
DNA: TGTGCCAGCAGCGCGACTAGCGGTAGCACAGATACGCAGTATTTT
size: NA
J: TRBJ2-3
length: 15
D: TRBD2
V: TRBV9

CDR3: CSASRTGATEAFF
DNA: TGCAGTGCTAGTAGGACAGGGGCTACTGAAGCTTTCTTT
size: NA
J: TRBJ1-1
length: 13
D: TRBD1
V: TRBV20-1

CDR3: CASSLVGSGGSGELFF
DNA: TGTGCCAGCAGCTTAGTGGGGTCCGGAGGCAGCGGGGAGCTGTTTTTT
size: NA
J: TRBJ2-2
length: 16
D: NA
V: TRBV5-6

CDR3: CASSPMGQGIYEQYF
DNA: TGCGCCAGCAGCCCCATGGGACAGGGTATCTACGAGCAGTACTTC
size: NA
J: TRBJ2-7
length: 15
D: TRBD1
V: TRBV4-1

CDR3: CASSYGEKGVTDTQYF
DNA: TGTGCCAGCAGTTACGGAGAAAAGGGGGTCACAGATACGCAGTATTTT
size: NA
J: TRBJ2-3
length: 16
D: NA
V: TRBV6-5

CDR3: CASSYGPPGPYEQYF
DNA: TGTGCCAGCAGTTACGGGCCTCCCGGCCCATACGAGCAGTACTTC
size: few
J: TRBJ2-7
length: 15
D: NA
V: TRBV6-5

CDR3: CASSLAERGGNTIYF
DNA: TGTGCCAGCAGCTTAGCAGAGAGAGGAGGAAACACCATATATTTT
size: NA
J: TRBJ1-3
length: 15
D: NA
V: TRBV7-9

CDR3: CATSDAGSGTDTQYF
DNA: TGTGCCACCAGTGATGCCGGTAGTGGCACAGATACGCAGTATTTT
size: NA
J: TRBJ2-3
length: 15
D: NA
V: TRBV24-1

CDR3: CASSPSSGGTGELFF
DNA: TGTGCCAGCTCACCATCTAGCGGGGGCACCGGGGAGCTGTTTTTT
size: NA
J: TRBJ2-2
length: 15
D: TRBD2
V: TRBV18

CDR3: CASSSQGNEQFF
DNA: TGCGCCAGCAGCTCACAGGGCAATGAGCAGTTCTTC
size: once
J: TRBJ2-1
length: 12
D: NA
V: TRBV5-1

CDR3: CASQKEDSGMYEQYF
DNA: TGTGCCAGCCAAAAGGAGGATAGCGGGATGTACGAGCAGTACTTC
size: NA
J: TRBJ2-7
length: 15
D: TRBD2
V: TRBV2